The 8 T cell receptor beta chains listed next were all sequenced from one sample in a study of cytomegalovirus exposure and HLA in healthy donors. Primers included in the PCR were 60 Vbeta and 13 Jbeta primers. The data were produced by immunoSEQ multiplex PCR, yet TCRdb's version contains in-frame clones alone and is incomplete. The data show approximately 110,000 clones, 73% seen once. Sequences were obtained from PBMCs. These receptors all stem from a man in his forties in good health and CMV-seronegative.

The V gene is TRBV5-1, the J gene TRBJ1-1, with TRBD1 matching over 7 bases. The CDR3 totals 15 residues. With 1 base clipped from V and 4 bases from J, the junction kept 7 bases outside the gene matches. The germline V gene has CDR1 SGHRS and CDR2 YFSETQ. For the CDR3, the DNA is TGCGCCAGCAGCTTGAATCAGGGGGTGCCCACTGAAGCTTTCTTT. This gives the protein CASSLNQGVPTEAFF.

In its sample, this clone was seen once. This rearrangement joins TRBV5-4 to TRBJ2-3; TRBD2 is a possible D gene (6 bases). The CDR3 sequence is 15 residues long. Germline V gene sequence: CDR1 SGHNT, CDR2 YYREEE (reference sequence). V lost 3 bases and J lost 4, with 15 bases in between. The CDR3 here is CASSSARRGADTQYF. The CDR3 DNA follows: TGTGCCAGCAGCTCAGCTAGGCGGGGTGCAGATACGCAGTATTTT.

The DNA of the CDR3 is TGTGCCAGCAGCTCAGCAACGGAGCCTAATGAAAAACTGTTTTTT. Translation gives CASSSATEPNEKLFF. V gene TRBV13 combines with J gene TRBJ1-4; D remains ambiguous. The CDR3 runs 15 residues. Trimming removed 4 bases at V and 3 bases at J, with 12 bases between. CDR1 PRHDT and CDR2 FYEKMQ come from the germline V gene (reference sequence).

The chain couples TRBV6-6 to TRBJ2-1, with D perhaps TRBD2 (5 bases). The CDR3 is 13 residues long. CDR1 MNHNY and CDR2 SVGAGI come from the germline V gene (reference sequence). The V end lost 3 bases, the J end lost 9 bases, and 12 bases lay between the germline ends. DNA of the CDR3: TGTGCCAGCAGTTATGTTGTGGGGAGTGAGCAGTTCTTC. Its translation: CASSYVVGSEQFF.

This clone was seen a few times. CDR3 protein: CASSPSYGYTF. CDR3 DNA sequence: TGTGCCAGCAGTCCCTCCTATGGCTACACCTTC. V gene TRBV6-6 combines with J gene TRBJ1-2; D not certain. Germline loops: CDR1 MNHNY, CDR2 SVGAGI (reference sequence). CDR3 length: 11 amino acids. Trimming removed 5 bases from V and 4 bases from J, with 5 bases in between.

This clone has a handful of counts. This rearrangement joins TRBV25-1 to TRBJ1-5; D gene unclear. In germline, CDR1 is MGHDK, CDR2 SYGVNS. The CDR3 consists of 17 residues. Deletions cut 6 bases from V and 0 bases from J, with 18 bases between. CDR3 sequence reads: CASREAESSLSNQPQHF. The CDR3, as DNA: TGTGCCAGCAGGGAGGCAGAATCCTCCCTTAGCAATCAGCCCCAGCATTTT.

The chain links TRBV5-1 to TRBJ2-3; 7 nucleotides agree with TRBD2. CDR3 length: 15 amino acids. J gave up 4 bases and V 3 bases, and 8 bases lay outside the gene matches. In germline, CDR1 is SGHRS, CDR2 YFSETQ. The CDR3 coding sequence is TGCGCCAGCAGCTCCGGGGGGTTGTCGTCAGATACGCAGTATTTT. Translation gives CASSSGGLSSDTQYF.

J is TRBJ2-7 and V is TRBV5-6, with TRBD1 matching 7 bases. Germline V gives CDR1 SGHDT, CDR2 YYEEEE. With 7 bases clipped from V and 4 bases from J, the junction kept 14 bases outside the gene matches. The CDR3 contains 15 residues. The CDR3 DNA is TGTGCCAGCTCACCCCCGGACAGGCCTGGATACGAGCAGTACTTC. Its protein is CASSPPDRPGYEQYF.